A selection of T cell receptor beta chains follows, all from one sample in a study of T-cell reconstitution after alpha-beta-depleted transplantation in children. TCRdb redid the calling of the PCR reads with MiXCR, one entry per CDR3 protein. This sample yields roughly 200,000 distinct CDR3 sequences, of which about 14% are seen a single time; about 13% belongs to the top ten. Sequences were derived from PBMCs from the stem cell graft donor, sampled from the stem cell graft. Every receptor here comes from a human donor who donated a stem cell graft to a child with acute lymphoblastic leukemia. Each CDR3 is given with its conserved first and last residue. D genes are given only for firm matches. Only part of the rows carry a size: once, few, many, or a class if the clone is expanded.

V gene	J gene	clone size	D gene	CDR3 protein	CDR3 DNA
TRBV6-2/TRBV6-3	TRBJ2-7	-	-	CAGSGWGNEQYF	TGTGCCGGTTCAGGATGGGGGAACGAGCAGTACTTC
TRBV11-2	TRBJ2-3	few	-	CASSLPLDTDTQYF	TGTGCCAGCAGCTTACCACTAGACACAGATACGCAGTATTTT
TRBV29-1	TRBJ2-7	once	TRBD1	CSVGRQGNYEHYF	TGCAGCGTTGGACGACAGGGTAACTACGAGCATTACTTC
TRBV5-5	TRBJ2-7	few	-	CASSREVNSYEQYF	TGTGCCAGCAGCCGAGAAGTGAACTCCTACGAGCAGTACTTC
TRBV5-8	TRBJ2-5	many	-	CASSLHPGAQSEETQYF	TGTGCCAGCAGCTTGCACCCGGGGGCGCAATCGGAAGAGACCCAGTACTTC
TRBV12-3/TRBV12-4	TRBJ1-2	many	-	CASSLPSVFAGGYGYTF	TGTGCCAGCAGTTTACCTTCGGTCTTTGCAGGAGGATATGGCTACACCTTC
TRBV5-1	TRBJ2-5	-	TRBD1	CASSLATGMAETQYF	TGCGCCAGCAGCTTGGCGACAGGGATGGCAGAGACCCAGTACTTC
TRBV5-1	TRBJ1-5	many	-	CASSLEGSNQPQHF	TGCGCCAGCAGCTTGGAGGGAAGCAATCAGCCCCAGCATTTT
TRBV5-1	TRBJ1-6	many	-	CASSGAGTNNSPLHF	TGCGCCAGCAGCGGTGCCGGGACGAATAATTCACCCCTCCACTTT
TRBV11-2	TRBJ2-5	once	TRBD1	CASSFRGQETQYF	TGTGCCAGCAGCTTCCGGGGACAGGAGACCCAGTACTTC
TRBV27	TRBJ2-1	many	-	CASSFRTYNEQFF	TGTGCCAGCAGTTTCAGGACCTACAATGAGCAGTTCTTC
TRBV5-1	TRBJ2-7	many	TRBD2	CASSPEGLAGDEQYF	TGCGCCAGCAGCCCAGAGGGACTAGCGGGGGACGAGCAGTACTTC
TRBV29-1	TRBJ1-1	many	-	CSVLVGSGPNTEAFF	TGCAGCGTGTTGGTAGGTAGCGGGCCGAACACTGAAGCTTTCTTT
TRBV20-1	TRBJ2-5	-	TRBD2	CSARAGGVTQYF	TGCAGTGCTAGAGCGGGAGGAGTGACCCAGTACTTC
TRBV20-1	TRBJ2-1	many	-	CSASQSSYNEQFF	TGCAGTGCTAGCCAGAGCTCCTACAATGAGCAGTTCTTC
TRBV20-1	TRBJ2-3	few	TRBD2	CSARDYLPRTSGRADTQYF	TGCAGTGCTAGAGACTACCTTCCCAGGACTAGCGGGAGAGCAGATACGCAGTATTTT
TRBV29-1	TRBJ2-1	many	-	CSVHLARSYNEQFF	TGCAGCGTTCATTTGGCCCGGTCCTACAATGAGCAGTTCTTC
TRBV5-1	TRBJ2-2	few	-	CASSLEATKNTGELFF	TGCGCCAGCAGCTTGGAGGCCACAAAAAACACCGGGGAGCTGTTTTTT
TRBV7-8	TRBJ1-1	many	TRBD1	CASSYNRDRGSF	TGTGCCAGCAGCTATAACCGGGACAGGGGGAGCTTT
TRBV6-5	TRBJ2-3	many	TRBD2	CASSTTRGGEDTQYF	TGTGCCAGCAGCACGACTAGGGGAGGGGAGGATACGCAGTATTTT
TRBV12-3/TRBV12-4	TRBJ1-2	many	-	CASSFHQEGYTF	TGTGCCAGCAGTTTCCACCAGGAGGGCTACACCTTC
TRBV28	TRBJ2-7	many	TRBD1	CASSAGTATYEQYF	TGTGCCAGCAGCGCCGGGACAGCGACCTACGAGCAGTACTTC
TRBV9	TRBJ2-3	many	-	CASSVEEVSADTQYF	TGTGCCAGCAGCGTAGAGGAGGTTTCGGCAGATACGCAGTATTTT
TRBV12-3/TRBV12-4	TRBJ2-2	many	TRBD1	CASSRDSSITGELFF	TGTGCCAGCAGCCGGGACAGTAGTATCACCGGGGAGCTGTTTTTT
TRBV24-1	TRBJ2-3	many	-	CATSATANTDTQYF	TGTGCCACCAGTGCGACAGCTAACACAGATACGCAGTATTTT
TRBV20-1	TRBJ2-3	many	-	CSARDAGGEDTQYF	TGCAGTGCTAGAGACGCCGGGGGCGAAGATACGCAGTATTTT
TRBV7-2	TRBJ2-4	few	-	CASSPSGSKNIQYF	TGTGCCAGCAGCCCGAGCGGGTCCAAAAACATTCAGTACTTC
TRBV27	TRBJ1-2	many	-	CASSFQGQFYGYTF	TGTGCCAGCAGTTTTCAGGGGCAATTCTATGGCTACACCTTC
TRBV5-1	TRBJ2-2	many	-	CASSPMGSGELFF	TGCGCCAGCAGCCCTATGGGGTCCGGGGAGCTGTTTTTT
TRBV11-2	TRBJ2-7	many	TRBD2	CASSLVAGFSYEQYF	TGTGCCAGCAGCTTAGTAGCGGGATTCTCCTACGAGCAGTACTTC
TRBV6-5	TRBJ1-4	-	-	CASSYSNNGEKLFF	TGTGCCAGCAGTTACTCCAACAATGGGGAAAAACTGTTTTTT
TRBV6-1	TRBJ2-7	many	-	CASSELANEQYF	TGTGCCAGCAGTGAACTAGCGAACGAGCAGTACTTC
TRBV29-1	TRBJ2-2	many	TRBD1	CSVDSRGSATGELFF	TGCAGCGTTGATTCCAGGGGGTCGGCCACCGGGGAGCTGTTTTTT